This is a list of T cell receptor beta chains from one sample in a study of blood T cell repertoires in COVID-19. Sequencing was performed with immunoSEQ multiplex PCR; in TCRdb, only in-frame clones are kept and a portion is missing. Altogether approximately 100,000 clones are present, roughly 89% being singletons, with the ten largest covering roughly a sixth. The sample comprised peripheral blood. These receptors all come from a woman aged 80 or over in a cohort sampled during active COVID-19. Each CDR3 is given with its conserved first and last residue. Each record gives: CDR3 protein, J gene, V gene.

CDR3aa: CASSQGPTYEQYF
j_gene: TRBJ2-7
v_gene: TRBV28

CDR3aa: CASSLDLERGFNEQFF
j_gene: TRBJ2-1
v_gene: TRBV7-7

CDR3aa: CASSYRTGNTGELFF
j_gene: TRBJ2-2
v_gene: TRBV7-6

CDR3aa: CASSETRGKFYGYTF
j_gene: TRBJ1-2
v_gene: TRBV6-1

CDR3aa: CATSAGNNQPQHF
j_gene: TRBJ1-5
v_gene: TRBV24-1

CDR3aa: CASSPFSGTSGGGGSGANVLTF
j_gene: TRBJ2-6
v_gene: TRBV7-3

CDR3aa: CASSQVLTGTGNTIYF
j_gene: TRBJ1-3
v_gene: TRBV4-1

CDR3aa: CASSEGRVDTQYF
j_gene: TRBJ2-3
v_gene: TRBV6-1

CDR3aa: CASSSLTSGGKETQYF
j_gene: TRBJ2-5
v_gene: TRBV5-4

CDR3aa: CASSIQPSMAQYF
j_gene: TRBJ2-5
v_gene: TRBV19

CDR3aa: CASSSDSSGNTIYF
j_gene: TRBJ1-3
v_gene: TRBV7-9

CDR3aa: CASSYSGLAGLINEQFF
j_gene: TRBJ2-1
v_gene: TRBV6-2/TRBV6-3

CDR3aa: CASSFGGMEIPDTQYF
j_gene: TRBJ2-3
v_gene: TRBV28

CDR3aa: CASSLTRVGSYEQYF
j_gene: TRBJ2-7
v_gene: TRBV27

CDR3aa: CASSRDRETEAFF
j_gene: TRBJ1-1
v_gene: TRBV18

CDR3aa: CASRAGQNYNSPLHF
j_gene: TRBJ1-6
v_gene: TRBV6-5

CDR3aa: CASSQVGSLGNEQFF
j_gene: TRBJ2-1
v_gene: TRBV3-1/TRBV3-2

CDR3aa: CASSPPAGDSPLHF
j_gene: TRBJ1-6
v_gene: TRBV18

CDR3aa: CASRTRSADTQYF
j_gene: TRBJ2-3
v_gene: TRBV19

CDR3aa: CASSGLSSGNTIYF
j_gene: TRBJ1-3
v_gene: TRBV25-1

CDR3aa: CASSLGSQDNQPQHF
j_gene: TRBJ1-5
v_gene: TRBV7-2

CDR3aa: CASSVGQGAINYGYTF
j_gene: TRBJ1-2
v_gene: TRBV9

CDR3aa: CASSYRLVSYEQYF
j_gene: TRBJ2-7
v_gene: TRBV6-2/TRBV6-3

CDR3aa: CASSRAGTPGEQYF
j_gene: TRBJ2-7
v_gene: TRBV5-6

CDR3aa: CASSLAVNTEAFF
j_gene: TRBJ1-1
v_gene: TRBV5-1

CDR3aa: CASSDRGLWDYGYTF
j_gene: TRBJ1-2
v_gene: TRBV6-6

CDR3aa: CASSFAGTGELFF
j_gene: TRBJ2-2
v_gene: TRBV27

CDR3aa: CASSPNQQGAANYGYTF
j_gene: TRBJ1-2
v_gene: TRBV18

CDR3aa: CASSPQGAEEQYF
j_gene: TRBJ2-7
v_gene: TRBV18

CDR3aa: CASSPRTGFGYTF
j_gene: TRBJ1-2
v_gene: TRBV6-4

CDR3aa: CAWRVGLAGVPDTQYF
j_gene: TRBJ2-3
v_gene: TRBV30

CDR3aa: CASSGWTGEDTIYF
j_gene: TRBJ1-3
v_gene: TRBV19

CDR3aa: CASSPMDRVISEAFF
j_gene: TRBJ1-1
v_gene: TRBV14

CDR3aa: CSSGSDTEAFF
j_gene: TRBJ1-1
v_gene: TRBV29-1

CDR3aa: CASSYDRVAFF
j_gene: TRBJ1-1
v_gene: TRBV12-3/TRBV12-4

CDR3aa: CASRWGGIGQPQHF
j_gene: TRBJ1-5
v_gene: TRBV27

CDR3aa: CASSAETRYNEQFF
j_gene: TRBJ2-1
v_gene: TRBV2

CDR3aa: CATSDPTGLRAFF
j_gene: TRBJ1-1
v_gene: TRBV24-1

CDR3aa: CASSQTGRETQYF
j_gene: TRBJ2-5
v_gene: TRBV18

CDR3aa: CASSFPGQAYLTGELFF
j_gene: TRBJ2-2
v_gene: TRBV19

CDR3aa: CASSFRRGGSTDTQYF
j_gene: TRBJ2-3
v_gene: TRBV11-2

CDR3aa: CASSLSSSLLAGGDWGTQYF
j_gene: TRBJ2-3
v_gene: TRBV5-1

CDR3aa: CAINGAGTRSYNEQFF
j_gene: TRBJ2-1
v_gene: TRBV10-3

CDR3aa: CASSPSEGAVPNSPLHF
j_gene: TRBJ1-6
v_gene: TRBV18

CDR3aa: CASSGRRGRYNEQFF
j_gene: TRBJ2-1
v_gene: TRBV27

CDR3aa: CASSWTGGNQPQHF
j_gene: TRBJ1-5
v_gene: TRBV27

CDR3aa: CATSVPSGGYNEQFF
j_gene: TRBJ2-1
v_gene: TRBV15

CDR3aa: CASSEAIRGNEKLFF
j_gene: TRBJ1-4
v_gene: TRBV2

CDR3aa: CASSLGTGYNQPQHF
j_gene: TRBJ1-5
v_gene: TRBV7-2

CDR3aa: CASSATGANEKLFF
j_gene: TRBJ1-4
v_gene: TRBV9

CDR3aa: CASSQLRTSGIGDEQFF
j_gene: TRBJ2-1
v_gene: TRBV3-1/TRBV3-2

CDR3aa: CASSGGVYGYTF
j_gene: TRBJ1-2
v_gene: TRBV5-1